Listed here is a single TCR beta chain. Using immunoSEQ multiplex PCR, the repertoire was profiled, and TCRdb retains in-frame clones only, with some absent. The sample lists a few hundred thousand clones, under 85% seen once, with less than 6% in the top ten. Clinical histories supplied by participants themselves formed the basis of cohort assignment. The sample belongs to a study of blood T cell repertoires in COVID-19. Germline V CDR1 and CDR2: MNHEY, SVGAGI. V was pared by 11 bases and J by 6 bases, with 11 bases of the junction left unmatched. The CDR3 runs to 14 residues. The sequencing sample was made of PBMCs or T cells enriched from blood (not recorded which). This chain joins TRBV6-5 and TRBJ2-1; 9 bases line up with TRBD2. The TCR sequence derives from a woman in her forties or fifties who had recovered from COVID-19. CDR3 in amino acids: CAWPFKRGANEQFF. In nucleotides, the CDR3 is TGTGCCTGGCCCTTTAAGCGGGGGGCCAATGAGCAGTTCTTC.